The 20 T cell receptor beta chains presented below share a single source sample, sequenced in a study of spatial heterogeneity in lung cancer. The time point here: sample taken at primary tumor resection. Using its own MiXCR run on the 5' RACE reads, TCRdb lists one record per CDR3 protein. The data contain 40,000 to 45,000 distinct CDR3 sequences, around 13% of them singletons. Sequenced here: PBMCs, sampled at surgery. These TCRs come from a male donor with early-stage non-small cell lung cancer.

The genes are TRBV19 and TRBJ1-2; D not certain. The germline V gene encodes CDR1 LNHDA and CDR2 SQIVND (reference sequence). Trimming removed 6 bases at V and 2 bases at J, with 13 bases between. The CDR3 totals 14 residues. The CDR3 nucleotides read TGTGCCAGTAGCACAACAGCGGGCAACTATGGCTACACCTTC. Translation: CASSTTAGNYGYTF.

The V and J genes are TRBV7-9 and TRBJ1-3; no firm D call. CDR3 length: 12 residues. CDR1 is SEHNR, CDR2 FQNEAQ, per germline (reference sequence). V was clipped by 3 bases and J by 0 bases, with 0 bases between them. Here the CDR3 reads CASSFSGNTIYF. CDR3 coding DNA: TGTGCCAGCAGCTTCTCTGGAAACACCATATATTTT.

This clonotype has a count of ten or more. The chain combines TRBV10-3 with TRBJ2-2; no firm D call. V was shortened by 4 bases and J by 0 bases, with 9 bases between the two germline ends. Germline CDR1 reads ENHRY; CDR2 reads SYGVKD. This CDR3 region has 15 residues. As DNA, the CDR3 is TGTGCCATCAGTGGGCCGGACGCGAACACCGGGGAGCTGTTTTTT. Protein: CAISGPDANTGELFF.

The V gene is TRBV20-1, the J gene TRBJ2-3; 10 bases line up with TRBD2. After removal of 5 bases from V and 4 bases from J, the junction contained 15 bases not matched to a gene. The CDR3 loop spans 17 amino acids. Germline V gene lookup returns CDR1 DFQATT and CDR2 SNEGSKA (reference sequence). This chain's CDR3 is CSAGRNPIAGGADTQYF. CDR3 sequence (DNA): TGCAGTGCTGGGCGGAATCCTATAGCGGGAGGAGCAGATACGCAGTATTTT.

This clonotype has just a few counts. This chain links TRBV7-2 with TRBJ2-1; D not certain. Germline V gene data show CDR1 as SGHTA and CDR2 as FQGNSA. The CDR3 runs 16 residues. Trimming took 0 bases from V and 1 from J, leaving 10 bases between them. The CDR3 reads CASSLAAGGSYNEQFF. The CDR3 DNA reads as TGTGCCAGCAGCTTAGCGGCAGGCGGATCCTACAATGAGCAGTTCTTC.

This clonotype was seen a handful of times. CDR3: CSAPLRDRVYEQYF. In DNA form, the CDR3 reads TGCAGTGCCCCCCTCCGGGACAGGGTGTACGAGCAGTACTTC. The chain has TRBV20-1 and TRBJ2-7, with 9 bases identical to TRBD1. The CDR3 sequence is 14 residues long. Germline CDR1 is DFQATT and CDR2 is SNEGSKA (reference sequence). V lost 6 bases, J lost 4 bases, and 10 bases stayed unmatched.

The V and J genes are TRBV3-1 and TRBJ2-2; TRBD1 agrees at 7 bases. Germline V CDR1 and CDR2: LGHDT, YNNKEL (reference sequence). With V trimmed by 4 bases and J by 1 base, 6 bases remained unmatched. The CDR3 is made up of 16 amino acids. CDR3 loop: CASSPDREWNTGELFF. CDR3 bases: TGTGCCAGCAGCCCAGACAGGGAATGGAACACCGGGGAGCTGTTTTTT.

This clonotype was seen repeatedly, ten times or more. The chain joins TRBV6-2 or TRBV6-3 to TRBJ1-2; D might be TRBD1 (5 bases). The CDR3 is 13 amino acids. The V end was cut by 4 bases, the J end by 2 bases, with 8 bases between. CDR1 is MNHEY, CDR2 SVGEGT, per germline. The CDR3 DNA reads as TGTGCCAGCAGTTCGACAGAAAACTATGGCTACACCTTC. Protein: CASSSTENYGYTF.

The chain uses TRBV29-1 and TRBJ1-2; D ambiguous. In germline, CDR1 is SQVTM, CDR2 ANQGSEA. V was pared by 7 bases and J by 3 bases, with 15 bases between. This CDR3 has 13 residues. The CDR3 here is CSAREAKDYGYTF. As DNA, the CDR3 is TGCAGCGCACGGGAGGCGAAGGACTATGGCTACACCTTC.

Many counts were recorded for this clonotype. The chain uses TRBV29-1 and TRBJ1-2; 7 nucleotides agree with TRBD1. The CDR3 length is 13 residues. The germline V gene encodes CDR1 SQVTM and CDR2 ANQGSEA. Germline trimming cut 3 bases from V and 8 bases from J; bases unmatched to any gene: 9. The CDR3 nucleotides read TGCAGCGTTGAGAGGGGGCAGGGAGGCGGCTACACCTTC. Amino acids: CSVERGQGGGYTF.

In its sample, this clonotype was seen a few times. The chain carries TRBV24-1 and TRBJ2-1; D is ambiguous. With 0 bases removed from V and 3 bases from J, the gap between germline ends came to 14 bases. CDR3 size: 17 residues. CDR1 is KGHDR, CDR2 SFDVKD, per germline. CDR3 DNA sequence: TGTGCCACCAGTGATTTGGGTGGTCAGCTTGGCTACAATGAGCAGTTCTTC. Translation: CATSDLGGQLGYNEQFF.

This clonotype was counted between two and nine times. The rearrangement joins TRBV28 to TRBJ1-1; D gene ambiguous. There are 14 residues in the CDR3. V was shortened by 5 bases and J by 3 bases, with 13 bases between the two germline ends. Germline V lookup: CDR1 MDHEN, CDR2 SYDVKM. The DNA for the CDR3 is TGTGCCAGCAGTACACGATGGGGTCACACTGAAGCTTTCTTT. Its protein product is CASSTRWGHTEAFF.

The chain joins TRBV19 to TRBJ1-5; D uncertain. Germline assignment: CDR1 LNHDA and CDR2 SQIVND (reference sequence). Trimming shortened V by 5 bases and J by 11 bases, and 13 bases separated the two germline ends. The CDR3 loop spans 12 amino acids. This CDR3 reads CASSQEVFSQHF. DNA of the CDR3: TGTGCCAGTAGTCAAGAGGTTTTCTCCCAGCATTTT. Filled out from reference TRBV19 and TRBJ1-5, the complete variable domain reads DGGITQSPKYLFRKEGQNVTLSCEQNLNHDAMYWYRQDPGQGLRLIYYSQIVNDFQKGDIAEGYSVSREKKESFPLTVTSAQKNPTAFYLCASSQEVFSQHFGDGTRLSIL.

Ten or more counts support this clonotype. CDR3 in amino acids: CASFDGNTGELFF. The CDR3 DNA reads as TGTGCCTCCTTCGACGGGAACACCGGGGAGCTGTTTTTT. The V call is TRBV24-1, the J call TRBJ2-2; D remains unclear. The germline V and J ends were trimmed by 12 bases and 1 base, with 11 bases remaining between them. CDR3 length: 13 residues. Germline CDR1 and CDR2: KGHDR and SFDVKD.

V usage is TRBV6-2 or TRBV6-3 and J usage is TRBJ1-1; D call uncertain. The V end was cut by 6 bases, the J end by 4 bases, with 9 bases between. The germline V gene encodes CDR1 MNHEY and CDR2 SVGEGT. The CDR3 sequence is 12 residues long. In DNA form, the CDR3 reads TGTGCCAGCAGGGTTTCGAGCACTGAAGCTTTCTTT. Its translation: CASRVSSTEAFF.

This clonotype was found a few times. V is TRBV7-8 and J is TRBJ2-7; 8 bases match TRBD1. CDR1 and CDR2 (germline): SGHVS, FQNEAQ. The CDR3 runs to 13 residues. Trimming at V came to 4 bases and at J to 6 bases, leaving 5 bases not matched to a gene. This CDR3 reads CASSYRDRREQYF. The DNA for the CDR3 is TGTGCCAGCAGCTACCGGGACAGGCGCGAGCAGTACTTC.

This clonotype showed up many times. The chain joins TRBV5-5 to TRBJ2-2; D not resolved. In germline, CDR1 is SGHKS, CDR2 YYEKEE (reference sequence). V was clipped by 1 base and J by 5 bases, with 6 bases between them. This CDR3 has 13 residues. The CDR3 protein is CASSLSYTGELFF. The CDR3 DNA reads as TGTGCCAGCAGCTTGTCTTATACCGGGGAGCTGTTTTTT. The full variable domain, its missing parts supplied by reference TRBV5-5 and TRBJ2-2, is DAGVTQSPTHLIKTRGQQVTLRCSPISGHKSVSWYQQVLGQGPQFIFQYYEKEERGRGNFPDRFSARQFPNYSSELNVNALLLGDSALYLCASSLSYTGELFFGEGSRLTVL.

This clonotype was seen repeatedly, ten times or more. V gene TRBV12-3 or TRBV12-4 combines with J gene TRBJ1-1; D unresolved. V lost 3 bases and J 0 bases, leaving 8 bases between the germline ends. The CDR3 spans 14 residues. CDR3: CASSFGRMNTEAFF. The CDR3 DNA is TGTGCCAGCAGTTTCGGACGGATGAACACTGAAGCTTTCTTT.

The V gene is TRBV12-5, the J gene TRBJ2-5; unclear D gene. V was pared by 3 bases and J by 5 bases, with 4 bases between. The CDR3 is 11 residues long. From germline, CDR1 is LGHNT and CDR2 FRNRAP. The chain's CDR3 is CASGFGETQYF. The DNA for the CDR3 is TGTGCTAGTGGTTTCGGGGAGACCCAGTACTTC.

This clonotype was observed many times. The J gene is TRBJ2-2, the V gene TRBV7-2; D is ambiguous. V was shortened by 4 bases and J by 1 base, with 4 bases between the two germline ends. This CDR3 is built from 13 residues. Germline loops: CDR1 SGHTA, CDR2 FQGNSA. The CDR3 sequence is CASSSKNTGELFF. For the CDR3, the DNA is TGTGCCAGCAGCTCCAAGAACACCGGGGAGCTGTTTTTT.